This T cell receptor beta chain was found in a study of blood T cell repertoires in COVID-19. Across the study: Samples of COVID-19 (acute and convalescent) were obtained from the United States, Italy and Spain.

How the authors handled the data: Amplification from reference gene primers served as the basis for estimated nucleated cell counts. The data were produced by immunoSEQ multiplex PCR, yet TCRdb's version contains in-frame clones alone and is incomplete. V and J calls and clone size are given by that table; D and trimming were obtained from the DNA. The data contain some 250,000 clones, approximately 80% of them singletons. The length of the CDR3 is 15 residues. Germline assignment: CDR1 MNHEY and CDR2 SMNVEV (reference sequence). V dropped 5 bases and J dropped 5; count of bases not matched to a gene: 4.

The chain employs TRBV27 and TRBJ2-7; 15 positions agree with TRBD2. Sequenced input: peripheral blood. This clonotype originated in a man between 40 and 49 years old with acute or convalescent COVID-19. CDR3 nucleotides: TGTGCCAGCAGTCCCGGGACTAGCGGGAGGAACGAGCAGTACTTC. It specifies CASSPGTSGRNEQYF.